This T cell receptor (beta chain) was sequenced during a study of cytomegalovirus exposure and HLA in healthy donors. The trim removed 5 bases at V and 6 bases at J, leaving 3 bases unmatched. There are 14 residues in the CDR3. Germline values: CDR1 SEHNR, CDR2 FQNEAQ (reference sequence). The PCR was carried out with 60 Vbeta primers and 13 Jbeta primers. Sequenced by immunoSEQ multiplex PCR; TCRdb stores in-frame clones only, minus some. The data contain around 130,000 clones, 70% to 80% of them seen just once; the ten biggest clones take up 0.94%. The chain carries TRBV7-9 and TRBJ1-6, with 8 bases matching TRBD1. The sequence derives from a woman aged 60-75 years in good health and CMV-seronegative. The sample consisted of PBMCs. Here the CDR3 reads CASSPTGVNSPLHF. The DNA of the CDR3 is TGTGCCAGCAGCCCGACAGGGGTTAATTCACCCCTCCACTTT. The full variable domain, in which reference TRBV7-9 and TRBJ1-6 provide the parts outside the CDR3, is DTGVSQNPRHKITKRGQNVTFRCDPISEHNRLYWYRQTLGQGPEFLTYFQNEAQLEKSRLLSDRFSAERPKGSFSTLEIQRTEQGDSAMYLCASSPTGVNSPLHFGNGTRLTVT.